Shown below are 3 T cell receptor beta chains from a single sample sequenced in a study of CD8 T cells in ankylosing spondylitis. Whole-study findings and limits: Apparently characteristic of ankylosing spondylitis blood was a TCR beta motif (under ten highly homologous variants).

TCRdb recomputed calls from the 5' RACE reads with MiXCR, one row per CDR3 protein. The sample holds roughly 450,000 distinct CDR3 sequences, roughly a quarter seen once. These receptors' targets are unknown. Sample: blood, either unsorted or a sorted T cell fraction (not recorded which). Every receptor here comes from a male donor with ankylosing spondylitis.

The genes are TRBV5-1 and TRBJ1-2, with D maybe TRBD1 (5 bases). The V and J ends lost 0 bases and 3 bases respectively, with 15 bases between them. Germline lookup yields CDR1 SGHRS and CDR2 YFSETQ. The CDR3 has 16 residues. CDR3 coding DNA: TGCGCCAGCAGCTTGGCTCGGGACGAGGGCTACTATGGCTACACCTTC. Encoded protein: CASSLARDEGYYGYTF.

This clonotype appeared many times. V usage is TRBV20-1 and J usage is TRBJ2-1, with D uncertain. CDR1 DFQATT and CDR2 SNEGSKA come from the germline V gene (reference sequence). V lost 2 bases, J lost 6 bases, and 8 bases lay in between. The CDR3 sequence is 12 residues long. Here the CDR3 DNA reads TGCAGTGCTAGAAAGCGATTCAATGAGCAGTTCTTC. Its translation is CSARKRFNEQFF.

The chain is built from TRBV6-1 and TRBJ2-5; a weak D match, TRBD1 (5 bases). V was cut by 1 base and J by 4 bases, with 13 bases left in between. The CDR3 is 15 residues long. The germline V gene encodes CDR1 MNHNS and CDR2 SASEGT. The CDR3 bases are TGTGCCAGCAGTGAAGGGGCAGGGCTGGGAGAGACCCAGTACTTC. Translation: CASSEGAGLGETQYF.